These T cell receptor beta chains were read from a single sample in a study of early T cells in non-severe SARS-CoV-2 infection. TCRdb reanalysed the 5' RACE reads using MiXCR and keeps one entry per CDR3 protein. The profile covers 25,000 to 35,000 distinct CDR3 sequences, with about 6.7% appearing a single time and 4% to 5% taken by the ten largest. The sample taken for sequencing was whole blood. The receptors derive from an adult who was a healthcare worker with PCR-confirmed SARS-CoV-2 infection or an uninfected control (not recorded which). Both conserved end residues are part of each CDR3.

v_call	j_call	cdr3_aa
TRBV20-1	TRBJ1-5	CSAYLGTANQPQHF
TRBV5-1	TRBJ2-3	CASSRQGGTDTQYF
TRBV20-1	TRBJ2-7	CSAGRDTYYEQYF
TRBV12-3/TRBV12-4	TRBJ1-2	CASTPGRKNYGYTF
TRBV21-1	TRBJ2-7	CASSKGRVRRTSSYEQYF
TRBV28	TRBJ2-5	CASSALQETQYF
TRBV28	TRBJ2-7	CASSPPGYEQYF
TRBV2	TRBJ1-3	CASSTGPGNTAYF
TRBV7-5	TRBJ1-1	CISVPEAYNPEAFF
TRBV6-5	TRBJ2-2	CASSHQSGRTGELFF
TRBV24-1	TRBJ2-1	CATRGGSSYNEQFF
TRBV7-2	TRBJ2-5	CASSLGQGVETQYF
TRBV27	TRBJ1-6	CASSSTIRAQGDSPLHF
TRBV27	TRBJ2-1	CASSQLHGARNEQFF
TRBV6-5	TRBJ2-7	CASSYSSVTGSYEQYF
TRBV14	TRBJ2-5	CASSQNGTSGRAAKETQYF
TRBV10-2	TRBJ1-1	CASSESAENTEAFF
TRBV20-1	TRBJ2-1	CSAQRGLKQFF
TRBV7-8	TRBJ2-7	CASSLGQYEQYF
TRBV29-1	TRBJ2-7	CSVGDPTIYEQYF
TRBV5-1	TRBJ2-7	CASSPGIATSGPSYEQYF
TRBV19	TRBJ2-7	CASSIETTSGISYEQYF
TRBV3-1	TRBJ1-2	CASSQSDRGNYGYTF
TRBV29-1	TRBJ1-1	CSVSGQPNTEAFF
TRBV6-5	TRBJ1-3	CASSYDGSSGNTIYF
TRBV20-1	TRBJ2-2	CSAPYRENTGELFF
TRBV19	TRBJ2-3	CASSIGGTTDTQYF
TRBV7-6	TRBJ2-1	CASSSLPGGYNEQFF
TRBV19	TRBJ1-5	CASSIGGQGGQPQHF
TRBV6-5	TRBJ1-2	CASSSIPGTAYTNYGYTF
TRBV5-1	TRBJ2-4	CASSLGAGGAKNIQYF
TRBV12-3/TRBV12-4	TRBJ1-1	CASRSSGRVPNTEAFF
TRBV10-3	TRBJ2-7	CAISDSYEQYF
TRBV28	TRBJ1-6	CASSRSGRNSPLHF
TRBV3-1	TRBJ2-1	CASSQARTGGDEQFF
TRBV27	TRBJ1-1	CASRKVDRTFF
TRBV19	TRBJ2-7	CATKEDWGLAYEQYF
TRBV3-1	TRBJ1-6	CASSQVSGRSSPLHF
TRBV6-6	TRBJ2-5	CASSPGLAGVETQYF
TRBV29-1	TRBJ2-5	CSASRDLETQYF